The 13 T cell receptor beta chains reported below all come from one sample, sequenced in a study of blood T cells in healthy people across ages. Primers used in a second PCR of roughly 7 to 12 cycles were a sample-barcoded 5' primer and a J-beta primer mix. MiXCR, run by TCRdb on the 5' RACE reads, gives a single entry per CDR3 protein. Among over 550,000 distinct CDR3 sequences listed, roughly 30% were seen once. The sequenced sample consisted of blood. These receptors came from an elderly woman in good health.

A few counts support this clonotype. The CDR3 protein is CASSLNPASTRGYTF. CDR3 bases: TGTGCCAGCAGTTTGAATCCGGCCAGTACTAGGGGCTACACCTTC. The chain links TRBV12-3 or TRBV12-4 to TRBJ1-2; D uncertain. V was clipped by 3 bases and J by 8 bases, with 19 bases between them. This CDR3 has 15 residues.

A word on this clonotype: A much larger clone differs from this one at a single base, so this may be a read error. The J gene is TRBJ2-7, the V gene TRBV5-1; tentatively, D is TRBD1 (6 bases). CDR1 is SGHRS and CDR2 is YFSETQ in the germline V gene. CDR3 length: 15 residues. With 3 bases removed from V and 5 bases from J, the gap between germline ends came to 18 bases. The CDR3 sequence: CASSWGQGAAHEQYF. CDR3 DNA: TGCGCCAGCAGCTGGGGGCAGGGAGCCGCCCACGAGCAGTACTTC.

The CDR3: CASSERYTQYF. The CDR3 nucleotides read TGTGCCAGCAGTGAACGGTATACGCAGTATTTT. The chain has TRBV2 and TRBJ2-3; D is undetermined. Germline CDR1 SNHLY, CDR2 FYNNEI. V was clipped by 2 bases and J by 7 bases, with 4 bases between them. The CDR3 is 11 amino acids.

The genes are TRBV7-2 and TRBJ1-5; 7 bases line up with TRBD1. There are 14 residues in the CDR3. The germline gives CDR1 SGHTA, CDR2 FQGNSA. The trim removed 1 base at V and 5 bases at J, leaving 2 bases unmatched. The CDR3: CASSLGDSDQPQHF. The CDR3 DNA sequence: TGTGCCAGCAGCTTAGGGGACAGCGATCAGCCCCAGCATTTT.

The chain links TRBV2 to TRBJ2-3; TRBD2 agrees at 7 bases. CDR1 is SNHLY and CDR2 is FYNNEI in the germline V gene. The CDR3 extends over 16 amino acids. V gave up 7 bases and J gave up 2 bases; unmatched junction bases: 12. CDR3 region: CASTPSMTSPTDTQYF. Written as DNA, the CDR3 is TGTGCCAGCACGCCGTCGATGACTAGCCCCACAGATACGCAGTATTTT. The whole variable domain, filled in from reference TRBV2 and TRBJ2-3, reads EPEVTQTPSHQVTQMGQEVILRCVPISNHLYFYWYRQILGQKVEFLVSFYNNEISEKSEIFDDQFSVERPDGSNFTLKIRSTKLEDSAMYFCASTPSMTSPTDTQYFGPGTRLTVL.

The J gene is TRBJ2-2, the V gene TRBV20-1; TRBD1 agrees at 7 bases. The CDR3 totals 13 residues. J was trimmed by 7 bases and V by 6 bases; bases with no gene match: 8. Germline V lookup: CDR1 DFQATT, CDR2 SNEGSKA (reference sequence). The CDR3 is CSADREVGGELFF. In DNA, the CDR3 is TGCAGTGCCGACAGGGAAGTCGGCGGGGAGCTGTTTTTT.

To note about this clonotype: A much larger clone lies one base from this, so it may be a read error. The chain recombines TRBV7-2 with TRBJ1-1; no definite D call. The CDR3 is 13 amino acids. Germline CDR1 is SGHTA and CDR2 is FQGNSA. V was trimmed by 5 bases and J by 5 bases, leaving 12 bases between them. For the CDR3, the DNA is TGTGCCAGCAGCGTATCTGGGATGACTGAAGCTTTCTTT. Its protein is CASSVSGMTEAFF.

The genes are TRBV30 and TRBJ1-1; D remains unclear. The length of the CDR3 is 13 residues. CDR1 GTSNPN and CDR2 SVGIG come from the germline V gene (reference sequence). The V and J ends lost 4 bases and 0 bases respectively, with 9 bases between them. The CDR3, as DNA: TGTGCCTGGATGGCGACGGTGAACACTGAAGCTTTCTTT. Its protein product is CAWMATVNTEAFF.

Details on this clonotype: A read error may explain this, as a much larger clone is one base away. The chain joins TRBV7-3 to TRBJ1-1; no reliable D call. Trimming pared 3 bases from V and 6 bases from J, leaving 11 bases between. The CDR3 has 13 residues. CDR1 is SGHTA, CDR2 FQGTGA, per germline. CDR3: CASSLGMGAEAFF. The CDR3 bases are TGTGCCAGCAGCTTGGGCATGGGTGCTGAAGCTTTCTTT.

As for this clonotype: This may be a read error: a much more frequent sequence differs by one nucleotide. This rearrangement joins TRBV6-6 to TRBJ2-5; D unresolved. This CDR3 spans 15 amino acids. Germline V lookup: CDR1 MNHNY, CDR2 SVGAGI (reference sequence). CDR3 in amino acids: CACSYSARYGETQYF. DNA of the CDR3: TGTGCCTGCAGTTACTCAGCCCGTTACGGGGAGACCCAGTACTTC.

This clonotype was counted a few times. The rearrangement uses TRBV18 and TRBJ2-1; 10 bases are a match to TRBD1. The CDR3 length is 16 residues. The ends lost 0 bases at V and 7 bases at J; junction bases unmatched: 6. The germline CDR1 and CDR2 sequences are KGHSH and LQKENI. In DNA, the CDR3 is TGTGCCAGCTCACCACCCAGGACAGGGGGACGGAATGAGCAGTTCTTC. Encoded protein: CASSPPRTGGRNEQFF.

In this sample, this clonotype turned up a few times. The chain combines TRBV7-2 with TRBJ1-2; 10 bases are a match to TRBD1. This CDR3 is built from 15 residues. Germline V gene lookup returns CDR1 SGHTA and CDR2 FQGNSA. V was pared by 5 bases and J by 8 bases, with 11 bases of the junction left unmatched. The DNA for the CDR3 is TGTGCCAGCAGCCTAATGACAGGGGGCCGGGAAGGCTACACCTTC. Amino acids: CASSLMTGGREGYTF.

This clonotype was counted many times. This chain links TRBV7-2 with TRBJ1-2; D unclear. Germline CDR1 is SGHTA and CDR2 is FQGNSA. V lost 5 bases to trimming and J lost 3 bases, with 13 bases between them. This CDR3 has 14 amino acids. The CDR3 DNA sequence: TGTGCCAGCAGCCCCAGGCGGACGGACTATGGCTACACCTTC. Its protein product is CASSPRRTDYGYTF. Full variable domain (remainder filled in from reference TRBV7-2 and TRBJ1-2): GAGVSQSPSNKVTEKGKDVELRCDPISGHTALYWYRQSLGQGLEFLIYFQGNSAPDKSGLPSDRFSAERTGGSVSTLTIQRTQQEDSAVYLCASSPRRTDYGYTFGSGTRLTVV.